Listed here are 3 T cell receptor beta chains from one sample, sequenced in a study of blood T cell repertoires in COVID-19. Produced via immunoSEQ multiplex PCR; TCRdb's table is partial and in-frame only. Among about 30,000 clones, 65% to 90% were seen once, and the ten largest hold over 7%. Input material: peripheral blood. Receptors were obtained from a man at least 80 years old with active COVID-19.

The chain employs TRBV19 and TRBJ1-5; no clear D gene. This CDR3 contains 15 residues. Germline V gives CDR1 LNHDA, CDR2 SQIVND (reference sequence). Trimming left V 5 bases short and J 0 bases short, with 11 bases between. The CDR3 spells CASSRPFNSNQPQHF. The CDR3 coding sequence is TGTGCCAGTAGTCGTCCCTTTAATAGCAATCAGCCCCAGCATTTT. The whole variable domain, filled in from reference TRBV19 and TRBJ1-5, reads DGGITQSPKYLFRKEGQNVTLSCEQNLNHDAMYWYRQDPGQGLRLIYYSQIVNDFQKGDIAEGYSVSREKKESFPLTVTSAQKNPTAFYLCASSRPFNSNQPQHFGDGTRLSIL.

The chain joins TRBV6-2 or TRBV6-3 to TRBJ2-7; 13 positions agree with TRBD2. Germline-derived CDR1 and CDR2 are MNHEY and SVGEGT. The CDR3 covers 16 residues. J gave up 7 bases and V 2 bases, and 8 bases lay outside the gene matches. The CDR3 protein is CASSYRTSGGSGEQYF. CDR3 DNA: TGTGCCAGCAGTTACCGGACTAGCGGGGGTTCGGGAGAGCAGTACTTC.

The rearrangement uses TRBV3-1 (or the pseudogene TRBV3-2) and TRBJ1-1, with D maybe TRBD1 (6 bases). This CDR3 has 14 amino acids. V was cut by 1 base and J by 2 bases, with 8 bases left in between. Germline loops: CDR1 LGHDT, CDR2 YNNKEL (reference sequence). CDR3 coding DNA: TGTGCCAGCAGCCAAGTAGGGGGTAACACTGAAGCTTTCTTT. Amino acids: CASSQVGGNTEAFF.